This T cell receptor (beta chain) was recorded in a study of control samples from healthy donors and cancer patients. Trimming pared 5 bases from V and 6 bases from J, leaving 20 bases between. This CDR3 is built from 16 residues. CDR1 and CDR2 from the germline V gene are SGHAT and FQNNGV. Assay: immunoSEQ multiplex PCR; the TCRdb copy retains only in-frame clones and omits some. The repertoire holds 150,000 or so clones, more than 85% seen once, with approximately 2.5% in the top ten. The TCR sequence derives from a man over 45 in good health. Sequencing was performed on blood. The V call is TRBV11-2, the J call TRBJ2-1, with D possibly called TRBD1 or TRBD2 (6 bases each). In DNA, the CDR3 is TGTGCCAGCAGCCCGCGAGGAGGGGGTATTCTCAATGAGCAGTTCTTC. The encoded protein is CASSPRGGGILNEQFF. The variable domain in full, with the rest retrieved from reference TRBV11-2 and TRBJ2-1, is EAGVAQSPRYKIIEKRQSVAFWCNPISGHATLYWYQQILGQGPKLLIQFQNNGVVDDSQLPKDRFSAERLKGVDSTLKIQPAKLEDSAVYLCASSPRGGGILNEQFFGPGTRLTVL.